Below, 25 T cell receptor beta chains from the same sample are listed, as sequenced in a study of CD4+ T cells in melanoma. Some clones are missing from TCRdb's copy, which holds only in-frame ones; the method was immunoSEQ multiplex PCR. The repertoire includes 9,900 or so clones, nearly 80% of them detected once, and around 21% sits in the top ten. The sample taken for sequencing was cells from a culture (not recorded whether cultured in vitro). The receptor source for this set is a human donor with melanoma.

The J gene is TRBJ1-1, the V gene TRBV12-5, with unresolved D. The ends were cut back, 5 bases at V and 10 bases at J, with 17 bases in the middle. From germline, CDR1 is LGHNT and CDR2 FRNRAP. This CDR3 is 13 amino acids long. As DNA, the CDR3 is TGTGCTAGTGGTCTATACAGCGACTCGCGAGCTTTCTTT. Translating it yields CASGLYSDSRAFF.

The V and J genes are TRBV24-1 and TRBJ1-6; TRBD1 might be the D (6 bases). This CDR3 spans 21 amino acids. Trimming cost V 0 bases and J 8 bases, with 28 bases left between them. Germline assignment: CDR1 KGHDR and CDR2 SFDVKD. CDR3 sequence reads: CATSDLLQGRTIHPEYSPLHF. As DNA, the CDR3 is TGTGCCACCAGTGATTTGCTACAGGGCCGGACTATCCACCCGGAGTATTCACCCCTCCACTTT.

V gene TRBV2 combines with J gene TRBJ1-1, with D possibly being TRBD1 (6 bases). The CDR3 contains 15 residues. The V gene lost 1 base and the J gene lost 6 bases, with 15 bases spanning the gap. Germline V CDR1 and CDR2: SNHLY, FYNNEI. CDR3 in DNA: TGTGCCAGCAGTGAAGACCCCGGGGGCTGGGCTGAAGCTTTCTTT. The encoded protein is CASSEDPGGWAEAFF.

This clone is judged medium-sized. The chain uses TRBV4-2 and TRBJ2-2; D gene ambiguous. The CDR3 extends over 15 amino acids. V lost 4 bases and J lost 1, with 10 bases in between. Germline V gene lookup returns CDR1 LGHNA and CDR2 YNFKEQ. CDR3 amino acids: CASSPVTGNTGELFF. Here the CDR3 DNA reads TGTGCCAGCAGCCCCGTCACCGGGAACACCGGGGAGCTGTTTTTT.

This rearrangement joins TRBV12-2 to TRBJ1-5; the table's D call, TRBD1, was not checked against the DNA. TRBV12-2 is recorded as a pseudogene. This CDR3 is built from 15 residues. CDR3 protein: CASRWRDRGNQPQHF. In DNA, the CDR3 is TGTGCAAGTCGCTGGCGGGACAGGGGCAATCAGCCCCAGCATTTT.

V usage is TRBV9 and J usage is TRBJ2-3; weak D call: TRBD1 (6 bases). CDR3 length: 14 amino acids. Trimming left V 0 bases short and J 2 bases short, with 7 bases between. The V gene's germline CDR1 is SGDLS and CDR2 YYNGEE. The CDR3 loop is CASSVEGDTDTQYF. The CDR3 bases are TGTGCCAGCAGCGTAGAGGGGGACACAGATACGCAGTATTTT. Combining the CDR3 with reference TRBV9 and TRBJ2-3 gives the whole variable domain DSGVTQTPKHLITATGQRVTLRCSPRSGDLSVYWYQQSLDQGLQFLIQYYNGEERAKGNILERFSAQQFPDLHSELNLSSLELGDSALYFCASSVEGDTDTQYFGPGTRLTVL.

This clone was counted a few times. Written as DNA, the CDR3 is TGTGCCAGCAGCTTGCCTAGCGGGGATACCTACGAGCAGTACTTC. Translating gives CASSLPSGDTYEQYF. This chain links TRBV5-8 with TRBJ2-7; TRBD2 matches at 9 bases. The CDR3 covers 15 residues. With V trimmed by 1 base and J by 2 bases, 4 bases remained unmatched. Germline loops: CDR1 SGHTS, CDR2 YDEGEE.

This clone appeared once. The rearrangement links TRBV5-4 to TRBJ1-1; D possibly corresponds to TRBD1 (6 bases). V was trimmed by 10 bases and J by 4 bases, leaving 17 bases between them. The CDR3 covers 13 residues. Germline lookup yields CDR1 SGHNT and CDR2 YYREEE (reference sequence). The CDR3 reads CAAHGEGVTEAFF. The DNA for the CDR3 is TGTGCCGCCCACGGGGAGGGGGTCACTGAAGCTTTCTTT.

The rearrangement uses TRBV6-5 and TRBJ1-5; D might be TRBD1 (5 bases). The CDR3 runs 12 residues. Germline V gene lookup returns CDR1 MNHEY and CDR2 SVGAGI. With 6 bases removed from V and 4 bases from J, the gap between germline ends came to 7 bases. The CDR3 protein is CASRGPNQPQHF. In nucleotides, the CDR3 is TGTGCCAGCAGGGGGCCGAATCAGCCCCAGCATTTT.

For the CDR3, the DNA is TGCGCCAGCCGCTGGCCCCGAGAAGCTTTCTTT. Encoded protein: CASRWPREAFF. J is TRBJ1-1 and V is TRBV10-1, with D unresolved. Germline V lookup: CDR1 WNHNN, CDR2 SYGVQD (reference sequence). V lost 8 bases and J 8 bases, leaving 12 bases between the germline ends. This CDR3 is built from 11 residues.

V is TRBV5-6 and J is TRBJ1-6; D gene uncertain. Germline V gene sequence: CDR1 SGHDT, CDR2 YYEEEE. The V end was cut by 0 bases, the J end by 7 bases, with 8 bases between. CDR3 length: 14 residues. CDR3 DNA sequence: TGTGCCAGCAGCTTGGGGACGGCCAATTCACCCCTCCACTTT. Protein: CASSLGTANSPLHF.

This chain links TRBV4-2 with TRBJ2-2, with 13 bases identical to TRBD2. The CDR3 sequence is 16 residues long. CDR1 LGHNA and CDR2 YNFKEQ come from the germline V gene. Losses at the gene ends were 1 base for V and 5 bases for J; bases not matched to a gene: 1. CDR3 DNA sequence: TGTGCCAGCAGCCAAGCGACTAGCGGGGGGACCGGGGAGCTGTTTTTT. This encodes CASSQATSGGTGELFF.

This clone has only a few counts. CDR3 amino acids: CATRPPGRNYEQYF. CDR3 sequence (DNA): TGTGCCACCCGACCCCCGGGACGGAATTACGAGCAGTACTTC. The chain links TRBV19 to TRBJ2-7; D is tentatively TRBD1 or TRBD2 (5 bases each). Germline CDR1 LNHDA, CDR2 SQIVND (reference sequence). The CDR3 loop spans 14 amino acids. V dropped 10 bases and J dropped 4 bases, with 20 bases sitting between them.

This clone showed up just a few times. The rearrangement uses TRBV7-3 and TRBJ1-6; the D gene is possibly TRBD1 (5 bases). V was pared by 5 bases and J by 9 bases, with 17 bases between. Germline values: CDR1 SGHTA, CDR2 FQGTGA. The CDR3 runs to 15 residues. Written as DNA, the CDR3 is TGTGCCAGCAGCCTCAGCGGAGGCGGGGGTTCACCCCTCCACTTT. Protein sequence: CASSLSGGGGSPLHF.

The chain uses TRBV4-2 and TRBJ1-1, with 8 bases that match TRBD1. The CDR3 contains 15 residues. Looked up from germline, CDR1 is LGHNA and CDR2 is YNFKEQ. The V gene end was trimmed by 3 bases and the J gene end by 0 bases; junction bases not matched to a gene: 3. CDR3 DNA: TGTGCCAGCAGCCATTCAGGGGGCGTGAACACTGAAGCTTTCTTT. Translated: CASSHSGGVNTEAFF.

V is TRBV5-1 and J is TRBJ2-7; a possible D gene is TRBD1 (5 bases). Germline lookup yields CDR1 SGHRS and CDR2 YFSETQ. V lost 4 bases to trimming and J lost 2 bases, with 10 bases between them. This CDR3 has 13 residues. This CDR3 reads CASSRQQAYEQYF. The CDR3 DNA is TGCGCCAGCAGCCGTCAACAGGCCTACGAGCAGTACTTC.

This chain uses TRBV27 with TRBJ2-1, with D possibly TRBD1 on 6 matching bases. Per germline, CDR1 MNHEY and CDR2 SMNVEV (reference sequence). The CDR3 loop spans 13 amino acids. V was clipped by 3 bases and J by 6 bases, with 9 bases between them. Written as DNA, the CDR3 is TGTGCCAGCAGTTTTTTAGGGGGCAATGAGCAGTTCTTC. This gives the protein CASSFLGGNEQFF.

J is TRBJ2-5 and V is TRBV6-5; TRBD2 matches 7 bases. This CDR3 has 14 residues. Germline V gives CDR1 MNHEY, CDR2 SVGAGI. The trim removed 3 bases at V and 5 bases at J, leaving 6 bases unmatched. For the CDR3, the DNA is TGTGCCAGCAGTTATCCGGGAGGTGGGGAGACCCAGTACTTC. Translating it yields CASSYPGGGETQYF.

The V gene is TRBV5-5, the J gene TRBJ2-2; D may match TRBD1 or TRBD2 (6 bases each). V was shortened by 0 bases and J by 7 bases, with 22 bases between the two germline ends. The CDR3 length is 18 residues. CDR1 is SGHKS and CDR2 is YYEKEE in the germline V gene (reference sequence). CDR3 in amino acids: CASSLGRRDIGSFGELFF. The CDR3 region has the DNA TGTGCCAGCAGCTTGGGGAGGAGGGACATCGGAAGTTTCGGGGAGCTGTTTTTT.

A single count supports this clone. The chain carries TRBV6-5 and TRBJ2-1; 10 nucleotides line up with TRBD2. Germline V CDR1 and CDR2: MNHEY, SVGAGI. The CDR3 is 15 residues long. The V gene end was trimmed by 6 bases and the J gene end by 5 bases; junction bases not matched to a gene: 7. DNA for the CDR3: TGTGCCAGCAGCGTCCTAGCGGGGGCCCACAATGAGCAGTTCTTC. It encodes CASSVLAGAHNEQFF.

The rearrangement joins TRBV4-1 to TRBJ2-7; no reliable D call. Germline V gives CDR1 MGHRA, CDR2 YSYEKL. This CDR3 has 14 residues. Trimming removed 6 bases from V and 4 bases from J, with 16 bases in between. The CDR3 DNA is TGCGCCAGCAGTCAAAAAGGCGGCCCGTACGAGCAGTACTTC. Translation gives CASSQKGGPYEQYF.

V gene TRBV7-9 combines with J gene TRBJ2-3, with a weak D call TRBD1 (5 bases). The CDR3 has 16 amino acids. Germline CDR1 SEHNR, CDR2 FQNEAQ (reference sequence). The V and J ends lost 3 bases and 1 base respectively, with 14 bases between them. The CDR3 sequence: CASSLLKGPRTDTQYF. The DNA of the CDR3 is TGTGCCAGCAGCTTGCTCAAGGGGCCCCGCACAGATACGCAGTATTTT.

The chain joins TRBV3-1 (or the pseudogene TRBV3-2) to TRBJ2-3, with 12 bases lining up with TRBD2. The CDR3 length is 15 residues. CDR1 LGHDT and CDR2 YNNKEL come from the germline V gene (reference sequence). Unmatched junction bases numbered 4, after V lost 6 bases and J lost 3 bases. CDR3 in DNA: TGTGCCAGCAGTCTCCTAGCGGGGGGGACAGATACGCAGTATTTT. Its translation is CASSLLAGGTDTQYF.

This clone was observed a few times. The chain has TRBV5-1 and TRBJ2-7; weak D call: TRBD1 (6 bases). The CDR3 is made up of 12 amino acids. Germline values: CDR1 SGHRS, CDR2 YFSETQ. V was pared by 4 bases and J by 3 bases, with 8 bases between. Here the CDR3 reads CASSMTGYEQYF. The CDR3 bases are TGCGCCAGCAGCATGACAGGCTACGAGCAGTACTTC.

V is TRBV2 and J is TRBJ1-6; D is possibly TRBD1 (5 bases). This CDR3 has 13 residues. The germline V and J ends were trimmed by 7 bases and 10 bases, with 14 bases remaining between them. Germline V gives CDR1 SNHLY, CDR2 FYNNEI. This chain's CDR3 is CASTYLGESPLHF. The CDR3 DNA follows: TGTGCCAGCACTTATCTAGGGGAATCACCCCTCCACTTT.